This T cell receptor (beta chain) derives from a study of memory CD4+ T cells and cytomegalovirus serostatus. As for the study in general: Donors were healthy Belgian adults, several CMV seropositive and 24 seronegative.

Clones were sequenced by immunoSEQ multiplex PCR, and TCRdb holds only the in-frame ones, with some missing. The sample records just under 95,000 clones, over 70% being singletons. This clone was counted between two and nine times. Its target is not known. A read error may produce the germline difference seen at one junction end. The CDR3 runs 13 residues. In germline, CDR1 is SGHRS, CDR2 YFSETQ. General study points: About 40% of the 164 known CMV-associated TCRbeta sequences appeared in CD4+ memory.

Single viable CD3+CD4+CD8-CD45RO+ cells were sorted as the memory CD4+ T cells. CMV serostatus came from serum IgG against pp150, pp28, p38, p52. This chain connects TRBV5-1 to TRBJ2-1, with D hard to call. What was sequenced was memory CD4+ T cells from blood. This TCR came from an adult in good health and CMV-seropositive. The CDR3 spells CASSLDIMESPVF. DNA for the CDR3: TGCGCCAGCAGCTTGGATATCATGGAATCCCCGGTCTTC.